This entry lists 28 T cell receptor beta chains sequenced from one sample in a study of T cells in Graves' hyperthyroidism and ophthalmopathy. Amplified TCR beta CDR3 regions came from RNA transcripts. First-round RT-PCR with HTBI primers amplified the TCR CDR3 region. TCRdb reprocessed the multiplex PCR reads with MiXCR, giving one entry per CDR3 protein. The sample lists about 590,000 distinct CDR3 sequences, 13% to 15% occurring once. The specimen sequenced was blood. These receptors were taken from a woman aged 18-29 years with Graves' ophthalmopathy.

This clonotype was picked up many times. The chain has TRBV18 and TRBJ2-1; TRBD1 might be the D (5 bases). The CDR3 totals 15 residues. Trimming removed 0 bases from V and 9 bases from J, with 15 bases in between. CDR1 is KGHSH, CDR2 LQKENI, per germline. The CDR3 bases are TGTGCCAGCTCACCACCCCAGGGTGGAGACAGTGAGCAGTTCTTC. Its translation: CASSPPQGGDSEQFF.

This clonotype occurred many times. The chain has TRBV7-9 and TRBJ2-5, with 10 bases that match TRBD2. The germline gives CDR1 SEHNR, CDR2 FQNEAQ (reference sequence). V lost 2 bases and J lost 5; bases outside the gene matches: 20. This CDR3 has 20 residues. The CDR3 reads CASSLIRSETSGLIVETQYF. As DNA, the CDR3 is TGTGCCAGCAGCTTAATCCGAAGCGAGACTAGCGGGTTAATTGTCGAGACCCAGTACTTC.

This clonotype came up many times. The chain joins TRBV5-8 to TRBJ1-2, with a tentative D call TRBD1 (5 bases). With 0 bases removed from V and 4 bases from J, the gap between germline ends came to 10 bases. CDR3 length equals 14 residues. Germline CDR1 and CDR2: SGHTS and YDEGEE. The CDR3 nucleotides are TGTGCCAGCAGCTTGGCCTTAACAGGCTATGGCTACACCTTC. Translating it yields CASSLALTGYGYTF.

This clonotype has ten or more counts. The CDR3 bases are TGTGCCAGCAGTTACTCCAGCACCGAGCAGTACTTC. Translating gives CASSYSSTEQYF. The chain couples TRBV6-6 to TRBJ2-7; D is unresolved. The V end lost 0 bases, the J end lost 6 bases, and 6 bases lay between the germline ends. The CDR3 length is 12 residues. In germline, CDR1 is MNHNY, CDR2 SVGAGI (reference sequence).

This clonotype was counted between two and nine times. V usage is TRBV6-1 and J usage is TRBJ2-1; TRBD2 agrees at 9 bases. This CDR3 has 15 residues. V trimming: 3 bases; J trimming: 6 bases; junction bases outside the gene matches: 6. Looked up from germline, CDR1 is MNHNS and CDR2 is SASEGT. CDR3 region: CASSEGSGSTNEQFF. The CDR3 DNA follows: TGTGCCAGCAGTGAGGGTAGCGGGAGTACCAATGAGCAGTTCTTC.

The table lists this clonotype with many counts. The chain recombines TRBV20-1 with TRBJ1-1, with D unclear. CDR3 length equals 12 residues. V was cut by 3 bases and J by 5 bases, with 10 bases left in between. Germline V gene sequence: CDR1 DFQATT, CDR2 SNEGSKA (reference sequence). CDR3 amino acids: CSASLGGTEAFF. In DNA form, the CDR3 reads TGCAGTGCTAGTCTCGGCGGGACTGAAGCTTTCTTT.

This clonotype occurred many times. This chain links TRBV27 with TRBJ2-7; TRBD1 agrees at 7 bases. The CDR3 is 17 amino acids. V lost 3 bases to trimming and J lost 5 bases; unmatched junction nucleotides: 16. CDR1 and CDR2 from the germline V gene are MNHEY and SMNVEV (reference sequence). The chain's CDR3 is CASSFGGYRGDRDEQYF. The CDR3 DNA follows: TGTGCCAGCAGTTTTGGGGGTTACAGGGGCGACAGGGACGAGCAGTACTTC.

This clonotype has a handful of counts. The rearrangement links TRBV6-2 or TRBV6-3 to TRBJ1-3, with D unresolved. V lost 5 bases, J lost 0 bases, and 5 bases lay in between. CDR1 and CDR2 (germline): MNHEY, SVGEGT. CDR3 length: 13 residues. The CDR3 nucleotides read TGTGCCAGCAGTGCTAACTCTGGAAACACCATATATTTT. Translated: CASSANSGNTIYF.

This clonotype was picked up many times. This sequence joins TRBV11-3 and TRBJ2-1; D is perhaps TRBD1 or TRBD2 (5 bases each). Germline CDR1 SGHNT, CDR2 YENEEA. Trimming left V 0 bases short and J 4 bases short, with 7 bases between. The length of the CDR3 is 14 residues. CDR3 in amino acids: CASSLDGAYNEQFF. The CDR3 nucleotides are TGTGCCAGCAGCTTAGACGGGGCTTACAATGAGCAGTTCTTC.

The genes are TRBV10-3 and TRBJ1-1; 7 bases map to TRBD1. The CDR3 length is 12 residues. J lost 12 bases, V lost 4 bases, and 8 bases had no gene match. Looked up from germline, CDR1 is ENHRY and CDR2 is SYGVKD. The CDR3 DNA is TGTGCCATCAGTGGGGAGCAGGGGGTACCTTTCTTT. This gives the protein CAISGEQGVPFF.

This clonotype was found many times. The chain carries TRBV5-6 and TRBJ2-3; 10 nucleotides line up with TRBD2. V lost 4 bases to trimming and J lost 6 bases; unmatched junction nucleotides: 14. This CDR3 has 17 amino acids. Germline V gene data show CDR1 as SGHDT and CDR2 as YYEEEE. The CDR3 region is CASSPRWLAGEADTQYF. The CDR3, as DNA: TGTGCCAGCAGCCCGCGCTGGCTAGCGGGAGAAGCGGATACGCAGTATTTT.

This clonotype has ten or more counts. The chain recombines TRBV12-3 or TRBV12-4 with TRBJ2-1, with 7 bases aligning to TRBD1. The CDR3 extends over 15 amino acids. The V gene end was trimmed by 6 bases and the J gene end by 1 base; junction bases not matched to a gene: 6. CDR3 bases: TGTGCCAGCAGCCCGGGACAGAGGTCCTACAATGAGCAGTTCTTC. This translates into CASSPGQRSYNEQFF.

This clonotype has just one count. V gene TRBV6-2 or TRBV6-3 combines with J gene TRBJ1-2, with TRBD1 as a possible D gene (6 bases). The CDR3 sequence is 14 residues long. CDR1 and CDR2 (germline): MNHEY, SVGEGT. V was cut by 7 bases and J by 4 bases, with 16 bases left in between. The CDR3 DNA reads as TGTGCCAGCACCTCGGGGGGCCTAGCCTATGGCTACACCTTC. Translated, it gives CASTSGGLAYGYTF.

This clonotype was detected many times. The rearrangement links TRBV20-1 to TRBJ2-5, with D possibly being TRBD1 (6 bases). Germline loops: CDR1 DFQATT, CDR2 SNEGSKA (reference sequence). V shed 5 bases and J shed 5 bases, with 15 bases lying between them. The CDR3 totals 13 residues. For the CDR3, the DNA is TGCAGTGCTCCCCCAACAGGGCCGGAGACCCAGTACTTC. Protein: CSAPPTGPETQYF.

This clonotype was seen more than once but under ten times. This may stem from a read error, because a much larger clone lies one nucleotide away. The rearrangement joins TRBV7-3 to TRBJ2-1; TRBD2 agrees at 10 bases. The CDR3 is 15 amino acids. With V trimmed by 6 bases and J by 8 bases, 10 bases remained unmatched. In germline, CDR1 is SGHTA, CDR2 FQGTGA. The CDR3 region has the DNA TGTGCCAGCAGTCTTCCAGCGGGAGGGCCGTATGAGCAGTTCTTC. This codes for CASSLPAGGPYEQFF.

This rearrangement joins TRBV19 to TRBJ1-1, with a possible D match to TRBD1 (6 bases). With 7 bases removed from V and 6 bases from J, the gap between germline ends came to 12 bases. Germline CDR1 and CDR2: LNHDA and SQIVND (reference sequence). The CDR3 covers 12 residues. CDR3 loop: CASTNRAAEAFF. CDR3 nucleotide sequence: TGTGCCAGTACCAACAGGGCCGCTGAAGCTTTCTTT.

The chain is built from TRBV6-1 and TRBJ1-3, with a weak D call TRBD1 (5 bases). The V gene's germline CDR1 is MNHNS and CDR2 SASEGT. This CDR3 is built from 15 residues. Trimming took off 7 bases at V and 0 bases at J, with 13 bases between the two ends. In nucleotides, the CDR3 is TGTGCCAGCACTCGGGACTTCCGCTCTGGAAACACCATATATTTT. This sequence encodes CASTRDFRSGNTIYF.

This clonotype has at least ten counts. The chain couples TRBV28 to TRBJ2-7, with D unresolved. Germline V gives CDR1 MDHEN, CDR2 SYDVKM. CDR3 length: 12 amino acids. V was pared by 3 bases and J by 3 bases, with 6 bases between. The CDR3 sequence is CASSFWDYEQYF. CDR3 DNA: TGTGCCAGCAGTTTCTGGGACTACGAGCAGTACTTC.

This clonotype was seen at least ten times. The chain recombines TRBV28 with TRBJ1-5, with unresolved D. V lost 4 bases to trimming and J lost 0 bases, with 13 bases between them. This CDR3 region has 16 residues. Germline V gives CDR1 MDHEN, CDR2 SYDVKM. The CDR3: CASSSTSGTSNQPQHF. CDR3 nucleotides: TGTGCCAGCAGTTCTACTTCCGGCACTAGCAATCAGCCCCAGCATTTT.

This clonotype was seen many times. The chain joins TRBV3-1 to TRBJ2-1, with 12 bases fitting TRBD2. With 3 bases clipped from V and 6 bases from J, the junction kept 6 bases outside the gene matches. The CDR3 has 16 residues. Germline V gene lookup returns CDR1 LGHDT and CDR2 YNNKEL (reference sequence). The CDR3 here is CASSHKTSGGSNEQFF. CDR3 DNA: TGTGCCAGCAGCCACAAGACTAGCGGGGGCTCCAATGAGCAGTTCTTC.

There are many counts of this clonotype. The V gene is TRBV11-2, the J gene TRBJ2-7; D may be TRBD1 (5 bases). Trimming took off 5 bases at V and 0 bases at J, with 11 bases between the two ends. Germline assignment: CDR1 SGHAT and CDR2 FQNNGV. The CDR3 covers 14 residues. Here the CDR3 reads CASSRGHSSYEQYF. CDR3 in DNA: TGTGCCAGCAGCAGGGGTCACAGCTCCTACGAGCAGTACTTC.

In its sample, this clonotype was seen many times. The chain recombines TRBV7-2 with TRBJ1-2, with no clear D. Germline CDR1 and CDR2: SGHTA and FQGNSA. CDR3 length: 12 residues. Trimming left V 2 bases short and J 4 bases short, with 5 bases between. In DNA form, the CDR3 reads TGTGCCAGCAGCTTATACGGCTATGGCTACACCTTC. It codes for CASSLYGYGYTF.

In its sample, this clonotype was seen many times. This sequence joins TRBV25-1 and TRBJ2-3; 13 bases fit TRBD2. Germline lookup yields CDR1 MGHDK and CDR2 SYGVNS. CDR3 size: 16 residues. V gave up 2 bases and J gave up 4 bases; unmatched junction bases: 3. CDR3: CASSEILAGGPDTQYF. The DNA of the CDR3 is TGTGCCAGCAGTGAAATACTAGCGGGAGGGCCAGATACGCAGTATTTT.

This clonotype was detected many times. V gene TRBV6-2 or TRBV6-3 combines with J gene TRBJ2-7, with 9 bases that match TRBD1. V shed 3 bases, J shed 1 base, and the junction held 10 bases outside the gene matches. The CDR3 consists of 17 residues. Germline V gene lookup returns CDR1 MNHEY and CDR2 SVGEGT. CDR3 loop: CASSYSTSGQGSYEQYF. The CDR3 nucleotides read TGTGCCAGCAGTTATTCCACCTCGGGACAGGGATCCTACGAGCAGTACTTC.

This clonotype occurred many times. The rearrangement links TRBV7-8 to TRBJ2-1, with 14 bases identical to TRBD2. Trimming cost V 0 bases and J 7 bases; bases outside gene matches: 5. Germline V CDR1 and CDR2: SGHVS, FQNEAQ. There are 17 residues in the CDR3. CDR3 loop: CASSLARTSGRRNEQFF. CDR3 nucleotide sequence: TGTGCCAGCAGCTTAGCGCGGACTAGCGGGAGGAGAAATGAGCAGTTCTTC.

This clonotype showed up just a few times. The chain recombines TRBV7-9 with TRBJ2-6; 8 positions match TRBD1. Germline loops: CDR1 SEHNR, CDR2 FQNEAQ (reference sequence). CDR3 length: 18 amino acids. J lost 1 base, V lost 5 bases, and 10 bases had no gene match. In DNA, the CDR3 is TGTGCCAGCAGCCAGGACAGGGAAGACCTTTCTGGGGCCAACGTCCTGACTTTC. Its protein product is CASSQDREDLSGANVLTF.

This clonotype has a count of ten or more. The rearrangement uses TRBV29-1 and TRBJ2-1; 8 nucleotides agree with TRBD1. The CDR3 runs to 13 residues. Germline V gives CDR1 SQVTM, CDR2 ANQGSEA. The V and J ends lost 6 bases and 7 bases, in that order; junction bases with no gene match: 8. CDR3 loop: CSVRAGGENEQFF. The DNA for the CDR3 is TGCAGCGTGCGGGCAGGGGGCGAAAATGAGCAGTTCTTC.

A few counts support this clonotype. Since a much larger clone is just one base distant, this may be a read error. The chain uses TRBV2 and TRBJ1-1, with 7 bases aligning to TRBD1. Germline CDR1 SNHLY, CDR2 FYNNEI. Trimming cost V 11 bases and J 5 bases; bases outside gene matches: 17. There are 15 residues in the CDR3. The CDR3 nucleotides read TGTGCCTGCCAGGGGGAGGGGTGGGCGAAAACTGAAGCTTTCTTT. This translates into CACQGEGWAKTEAFF.